One and the same sample provided the 3 T cell receptor beta chains below, sequenced in a study of blood T cells in healthy people across ages. Combining a sample-barcoded 5' primer with a J-beta primer mix, a second PCR ran for 7 to 11 cycles. TCRdb ran MiXCR on the 5' RACE reads and lists one entry per CDR3 protein. The sample lists 550,000 to 750,000 distinct CDR3 sequences, 21% occurring once. Sequencing input: blood. Every receptor here comes from a man aged 65 to 79 in good health.

The V call is TRBV7-9, the J call TRBJ2-3; TRBD2 matches at 13 bases. The germline CDR1 and CDR2 sequences are SEHNR and FQNEAQ (reference sequence). The CDR3 extends over 16 amino acids. The trim removed 5 bases at V and 6 bases at J, leaving 8 bases unmatched. The CDR3 region has the DNA TGTGCCAGCAGCCCCCGGGGACTAGCGGGAATGGATACGCAGTATTTT. This codes for CASSPRGLAGMDTQYF.

This chain links TRBV4-1 with TRBJ2-1; 10 nucleotides match TRBD2. The length of the CDR3 is 14 residues. Looked up from germline, CDR1 is MGHRA and CDR2 is YSYEKL. V trimming: 4 bases; J trimming: 9 bases; junction bases outside the gene matches: 6. For the CDR3, the DNA is TGCGCCAGCAGCCCTAGCGGGGGACTGGGTGAGCAGTTCTTC. This sequence encodes CASSPSGGLGEQFF.

The chain's CDR3 is CASSAVWELNTEAFF. The CDR3 DNA reads TGTGCCAGCAGCGCCGTTTGGGAGTTGAACACTGAAGCTTTCTTT. The chain recombines TRBV2 with TRBJ1-1; no clear D. Germline assignment: CDR1 SNHLY and CDR2 FYNNEI. Trimming pared 6 bases from V and 0 bases from J, leaving 14 bases between. This CDR3 spans 15 amino acids.